The T cell receptor beta chain under discussion was sequenced for a study of Ad26.COV2.S vaccination and SARS-CoV-2 variants. Turning to this clone: The same CDR3 arises from other DNA sequences in this sample as well.

Produced via immunoSEQ multiplex PCR; TCRdb's table is partial and in-frame only. The top ten hold about 5% of the sample, which has some 350,000 clones, almost 90% seen once. The treatment is: 15 to 20 received Ad26.COV2.S at low or high dose, single or two shots; about five received placebo; per-sample allocation not given. Day 63 after the first injection of vaccine or placebo was the sampling time. The sequencing used peripheral blood, collected in a trial of Ad26.COV2.S vaccine versus placebo. The receptor was derived from a person aged 18-60 years who received the Ad26.COV2.S COVID-19 vaccine or a placebo.

CDR3 in amino acids: CASSPDRVYGYTF. The DNA of the CDR3 is TGTGCCAGCTCCCCGGACAGGGTGTATGGCTACACCTTC. The V gene is TRBV11-2, the J gene TRBJ1-2, with 8 bases that match TRBD1. This CDR3 spans 13 amino acids. V was clipped by 8 bases and J by 5 bases; unmatched bases: 7. The germline V gene encodes CDR1 SGHAT and CDR2 FQNNGV.